Detailed here is one T cell receptor beta chain. Its antigen is still unknown. The sample is drawn from a study of T cells after yellow fever vaccination. Overall study: When fractions had low cell numbers, they were prepared with SMART-Seq v4 Ultra Low Input. Study results and caveats: Subsequent booster samples again held most clones from primary vaccination (nearly 98% CD4, about 90% CD8).

V lost 3 bases and J 4 bases, leaving 9 bases between the germline ends. CDR1 and CDR2 from the germline V gene are SEHNR and FQNEAQ (reference sequence). The CDR3 loop spans 14 amino acids. Production of TCR cDNA was by 5'RACE template switching, which also added a universal primer site and UMIs. MiXCR, run by TCRdb on the 5' RACE reads, gives a single entry per CDR3 protein. Among roughly 170,000 distinct CDR3 sequences, approximately 6.2% were seen once, and the ten largest hold nearly 3%. The sample was CD4+ T cells sorted from PBMCs, taken on the day of the first yellow fever vaccination. The chain couples TRBV7-9 to TRBJ2-2; tentative D call: TRBD1 (5 bases). The origin of this receptor is a man between 18 and 35 years old who received the YFV17D yellow fever vaccine. CDR3 protein: CASSFRAITGELFF. In DNA, the CDR3 is TGTGCCAGCAGCTTCAGGGCGATCACCGGGGAGCTGTTTTTT.